This T cell receptor beta chain was sequenced during a study of blood T cells in healthy people across ages. Researchers collected about 10 milliliters of peripheral blood from every single donor. Remarks on this clonotype: The antigen is not known.

Whole-study findings and limits: Both naive CD4+ cell counts and diversity were greater in long-lived donors than in aged donors.

Primers used in a second PCR of about 6 to 12 cycles were a sample-barcoded 5' primer and a J-beta primer mix. TCRdb reprocessed the 5' RACE reads with MiXCR, giving one entry per CDR3 protein. The sample yields hundreds of thousands of distinct CDR3 sequences, 20% to 30% seen once. From germline, CDR1 is ENHRY and CDR2 SYGVKD. The CDR3 spans 17 residues. V lost 2 bases to trimming and J lost 3 bases, with 19 bases between them. The data were also submitted as part of a second study, on T cells of mothers and their children. That report notes: Input to cDNA synthesis comprised all extracted RNA, at a ratio of around 1.4 ug per 15 ul. Reads recorded for TCR beta CDR3 numbered over 9 million per mother and roughly 3 million per child.

Sequencing was done on a sample of blood. This sequence joins TRBV10-3 and TRBJ1-1; weak D call: TRBD1 (5 bases). This TCR was sampled from a boy aged 5 to 17 in good health. This CDR3 is CAISERRGPSRDTEAFF. The CDR3 DNA reads TGTGCCATCAGTGAGAGGAGGGGCCCTAGTAGGGACACTGAAGCTTTCTTT.